This TCR beta chain comes out of a study of PD-1 blockade in classical Hodgkin lymphoma (dated by TCRdb to about 2020). About the study as a whole: Nivolumab dosing was 3 mg/kg intravenously every 2 weeks, continuing until either disease progression or unacceptable toxicity. The study used CyTOF and TCR beta sequencing to define a peripheral blood immune signature of response to PD-1 blockade in classical Hodgkin lymphoma.

This clone is regarded as medium-sized (0.01 to 0.1%). No cognate antigen has been identified for it. No base-level quality is on record; no much larger clone is a single base apart. The meaning of the sample's time point label: cycle 4 day 1 (C4D1), after more than 5 weeks of nivolumab. All trial patients had relapsed after autologous stem cell transplantation, with cohorts A, B and C differing in prior brentuximab vedotin exposure. Using a Miltenyi CD8+ T cell isolation kit, CD8+ T cells were purified from thawed PBMCs through magnetic negative selection. The trial cohort was composed of 55 to 65 patients with relapsed/refractory classical Hodgkin lymphoma, for whom complete response, partial response or progressive disease was recorded as best overall response. In the multi-cohort phase II CheckMate 205 trial, trial patients received single-agent nivolumab. An independent review committee assessed best overall response by applying the 2007 International Working Group response criteria. PBMCs from the trial were collected at three points: immediately before nivolumab initiation (C1D1), and during therapy at cycle 2 day 1 and cycle 4 day 1. Peripheral blood was collected in 8 mL Vacutainer Cell Preparation Tubes, from which PBMCs were isolated by centrifugation and then cryopreserved. Purified CD4+ and CD8+ fractions were prepared only for cases with an additional available PBMC sample. Magnetically labelled cells were depleted on LS columns in a quadroMACS separator, and the flow-through was collected as the purified fraction.

Summary of the overall study and its limitations: The study covered only a single clinical trial cohort, and the causes of the repertoire differences, possibly disease activity or prior therapy, were still not defined. Trial patients achieving complete response had baseline diversity similar to newly diagnosed patients, whereas partial responders and progressors had significantly lower diversity. Patients starting nivolumab less than 1 year after ASCT had lower diversity and were excluded from later analyses to avoid confounding by immune reconstitution. Baseline TCR diversity was reported to be lower in newly diagnosed patients than in healthy donors, and even lower in relapsed/refractory patients. A significant rise by C4D1 was seen in CD4+ but not CD8+ TCR diversity (p=0.0027 vs p=0.16), with the rise being most apparent in complete responders (p=0.02).

Genomic DNA was isolated using the Qiagen DNeasy kit from unsorted PBMCs as well as from negatively selected CD4+ and CD8+ fractions. TCR beta CDR3 regions were subjected to amplification by immunoSEQ multiplex PCR with primers that anneal to V and J segments. A synthetic immune receptor repertoire was used to minimize amplification bias, and any residual bias was removed computationally once sequencing was done. In the authors' own workflow: Custom Python scripts were used to quantify repertoire diversity as the Shannon entropy index. Unsorted, CD4+ and CD8+ repertoires were analyzed separately, except for combined analyses in which CD4+ and CD8+ sequences were merged in silico. Clonal expansion was defined as at least a 2-fold frequency increase after treatment relative to C1D1, with a pseudocount of 0.5 for undetected baseline clones. Clones with 0 or 1 copy at C1D1 were defined as singleton clones, while clones with 2 or more copies were defined as non-singleton clones. By matching protein sequences in sorted samples from the same patient, clones expanded in unsorted samples were annotated as CD4+, CD8+ or unknown. Wilcoxon tests on paired samples were used to test changes in diversity from C1D1 to C4D1. This is the immuneACCESS table as TCRdb keeps it, with only in-frame sequences that have V and J called. A part of the clones is gone; compared with another copy, unresolved V genes explain less than half, and the rest is unexplained. D and trimming come from the DNA, and the V and J calls and clone size come from that table. For this sample the table gives approximately 2,700 clones, of which about three quarters were detected only once. The top ten clonotypes cover 30% of the sample.

Reading the germline V gene gives CDR1 MNHEY and CDR2 SVGAGI. The CDR3 numbers 14 residues from cysteine through phenylalanine. Only CDR3 DNA is held: 42 bases, read in frame from base 1. Between the V and J ends, shortened by 4 bases and 4 bases respectively, the junction contains 11 bases. The sequencing used CD8+ T cells from blood, collected before the fourth cycle of nivolumab. The rearrangement combines TRBV6-5 with TRBJ1-5; 6 matching bases give a weak D call of TRBD1. This TCR was sampled from a human donor with classical Hodgkin lymphoma. The CDR3 protein is CASSSGQKNQPQHF. The DNA sequence is TGTGCCAGCAGTTCCGGACAGAAGAATCAGCCCCAGCATTTT.